These 8 T cell receptor beta chains share one sample of origin, sequenced in a study of T cells in women clearing cervical HPV infection. Sequencing was performed with immunoSEQ multiplex PCR; in TCRdb, only in-frame clones are kept and a portion is missing. The data include over 20,000 clones; the top ten clones carry about 9.1%. Sequenced material: blood buffy coat. The receptors were sampled from a woman aged 18-70 years with a cervical HPV16 infection that either progressed to CIN3+ or cleared (not recorded which).

A remark on this clone: The read ends 3 residues early relative to the CDR3; the germline J gene fills the gap. The chain employs TRBV5-8 and TRBJ2-1; D perhaps matches TRBD2 (6 bases). The V and J ends lost 4 bases and 9 bases respectively, with 17 bases between them. CDR1 and CDR2 from the germline V gene are SGHTS and YDEGEE. CDR3 length equals 14 residues. The CDR3 spells CASSRRGGAGEQFF. The sequenced CDR3 bases are TGTGCCAGCAGCCGAAGGGGCGGGGCCGGTGAG.

Remarks on this clone: Other DNA sequences in the sample encode the same CDR3. CDR3 in amino acids: CASSLRGGSNYGYTF. The sequenced part of the CDR3 DNA is TGTGCCAGTTCCCTTCGGGGAGGGAGTAACTATGGC. The V and J genes are TRBV19 and TRBJ1-2; D gene uncertain. The read ends 3 residues before the CDR3 terminus; that terminus is restored from the germline J gene. Deletions cut 8 bases from V and 1 base from J, with 17 bases between. The CDR3 length is 15 residues. Germline CDR1 and CDR2: LNHDA and SQIVND (reference sequence).

Turning to this clone: The read finishes 3 residues shy of the CDR3 end, and the germline J gene is used to complete it. J is TRBJ2-2 and V is TRBV29-1, with 8 bases identical to TRBD2. The length of the CDR3 is 14 residues. V trimming: 3 bases; J trimming: 4 bases; junction bases outside the gene matches: 4. Germline V lookup: CDR1 SQVTM, CDR2 ANQGSEA. The sequenced CDR3 bases are TGCAGCGTTGATCGGGGGGGAGGCACCGGGGAG. Protein: CSVDRGGGTGE. The whole CDR3 protein reads CSVDRGGGTGELFF.

To note about this clone: The CDR3 is cut off 3 residues early in the read; its end comes from the germline J gene. The V and J genes are TRBV9 and TRBJ2-2, with 7 bases aligning to TRBD1. Germline-derived CDR1 and CDR2 are SGDLS and YYNGEE. After removal of 0 bases from V and 8 bases from J, the junction contained 7 bases not matched to a gene. This CDR3 spans 15 amino acids. The CDR3 loop is CASSVATGERGELFF. The sequenced CDR3 bases are TGTGCCAGCAGCGTAGCTACAGGGGAACGGGGGGAG. The full variable domain, completed using reference TRBV9 and TRBJ2-2, is DSGVTQTPKHLITATGQRVTLRCSPRSGDLSVYWYQQSLDQGLQFLIQYYNGEERAKGNILERFSAQQFPDLHSELNLSSLELGDSALYFCASSVATGERGELFFGEGSRLTVL.

As concerns this clone: The read falls 3 residues short of the CDR3 end, and the missing part is taken from the germline J gene. The genes are TRBV19 and TRBJ1-2; possibly TRBD1 for D (5 bases). The V end was cut by 8 bases, the J end by 0 bases, with 7 bases between. Germline-derived CDR1 and CDR2 are LNHDA and SQIVND (reference sequence). The CDR3 covers 12 residues. The CDR3 bases that were read are TGTGCCAGTGGAGGGGCTAACTATGGC. Protein sequence: CASGGANYG. The entire CDR3 protein reads CASGGANYGYTF.

In the case of this clone: The sequenced fragment ends 3 residues before the CDR3 boundary, so the rest is inferred from the germline J gene. V usage is TRBV7-8 and J usage is TRBJ2-3; 7 bases are a match to TRBD1. The CDR3 runs 15 residues. Germline values: CDR1 SGHVS, CDR2 FQNEAQ. V was pared by 3 bases and J by 5 bases, with 8 bases of the junction left unmatched. CDR3 DNA, as far as it was read: TGTGCCAGCAGCTTGGGGACAGAGGGCATAGATACG. As protein: CASSLGTEGIDT. The full CDR3 protein is CASSLGTEGIDTQYF. The full variable domain, its missing parts supplied by reference TRBV7-8 and TRBJ2-3, is GAGVSQSPRYKVAKRGQDVALRCDPISGHVSLFWYQQALGQGPEFLTYFQNEAQLDKSGLPSDRFFAERPEGSVSTLKIQRTQQEDSAVYLCASSLGTEGIDTQYFGPGTRLTVL.

Concerning this clone itself: The read ends 3 residues shy of where the CDR3 ends; the end is completed using the germline J gene. This chain links TRBV2 with TRBJ2-1; 8 bases are shared with TRBD2. This CDR3 region has 16 residues. Losses at the gene ends were 2 bases for V and 3 bases for J; bases not matched to a gene: 6. The germline gives CDR1 SNHLY, CDR2 FYNNEI. The CDR3 loop reads CASSELAGGLYNEQFF. The covered CDR3 bases are TGTGCCAGCAGTGAATTGGCGGGAGGCCTCTACAATGAG.

CDR3 region: CSAWWQKTYNEQFF. CDR3 bases read: TGCAGTGCTTGGTGGCAGAAAACCTACAATGAG. V gene TRBV20-1 combines with J gene TRBJ2-1; no clear D. The read halts 3 residues ahead of the CDR3 end, with the missing end drawn from the germline J gene. The CDR3 has 14 amino acids. Germline CDR1 reads DFQATT; CDR2 reads SNEGSKA (reference sequence). V was shortened by 5 bases and J by 2 bases, with 13 bases between the two germline ends.